This T cell receptor (beta chain) comes out of a study of shared clonotypes between healthy human individuals. Here immunoSEQ multiplex PCR was the method, and the copy in TCRdb shows in-frame clones only, minus some. The sample comprises millions of clones, roughly 94% of which are singletons, and 0.13% rests with the top ten. CDR3 length: 14 residues. Between the trimmed V and J ends, which lost 6 bases and 5 bases, there was a span of 13 bases. Germline CDR1 and CDR2: MNHNS and SASEGT. This receptor was identified in a man between 18 and 29 years old in good health. Sequencing input: naive CD4+ T cells sorted from blood. Subset denoted: CD45RA+ positively selected. The chain uses TRBV6-1 and TRBJ2-2; the D is unclear. The CDR3 spells CASRPEPATGELFF. CDR3 nucleotides: TGTGCCAGCAGGCCAGAGCCGGCGACCGGGGAGCTGTTTTTT.